The 15 T cell receptor beta chains in this list originate from one sample, sequenced in a study of T cells after yellow fever vaccination. Using its own MiXCR run on the 5' RACE reads, TCRdb lists one record per CDR3 protein. The profile covers a few hundred thousand distinct CDR3 sequences, with 8.1% appearing a single time and approximately 18% taken by the ten largest. The source was PBMCs, collected more than 35 days after the first yellow fever vaccination. These receptors all come from a young man who received the YFV17D yellow fever vaccine.

This clonotype appeared many times. This chain connects TRBV4-1 to TRBJ1-4, with TRBD1 as a possible D gene (5 bases). This CDR3 has 15 amino acids. The germline V and J ends were trimmed by 0 bases and 4 bases, with 9 bases remaining between them. The germline V gene has CDR1 MGHRA and CDR2 YSYEKL. CDR3 DNA sequence: TGCGCCAGCAGCCAAGAGGGGGGATTTAATGAAAAACTGTTTTTT. As protein: CASSQEGGFNEKLFF.

This clonotype appeared a few times. V is TRBV7-6 and J is TRBJ1-1, with TRBD1 matching 9 bases. This CDR3 comprises 17 residues. From germline, CDR1 is SGHVS and CDR2 FNYEAQ. With 2 bases clipped from V and 0 bases from J, the junction kept 7 bases outside the gene matches. In DNA, the CDR3 is TGTGCCAGCAGCTTAAGGTTCGGGACAGGGATGAACACTGAAGCTTTCTTT. Translating gives CASSLRFGTGMNTEAFF.

The chain combines TRBV12-2 with TRBJ2-4; no check of the table's D call, TRBD2, against the DNA was made. TRBV12-2 is tagged as a pseudogene. The CDR3 runs to 13 residues. CDR3 bases: TGTGCAAGTCGCTTAGCGATGGTCGACGGGCGGGACTTC. Protein product: CASRLAMVDGRDF.

A few counts support this clonotype. CDR3 sequence: CASSPTSGGPDTQYF. CDR3 coding DNA: TGTGCCAGCAGCCCGACTAGCGGGGGCCCAGATACGCAGTATTTT. This chain links TRBV12-3 or TRBV12-4 with TRBJ2-3; 12 bases agree with TRBD2. With V trimmed by 6 bases and J by 4 bases, 5 bases remained unmatched. The CDR3 is 15 amino acids.

The chain uses TRBV10-3 and TRBJ1-1; no definite D call. Trimming took off 6 bases at V and 5 bases at J, with 13 bases between the two ends. The CDR3 extends over 13 amino acids. Germline V CDR1 and CDR2: ENHRY, SYGVKD. The CDR3 sequence is CAIRAGLGTEAFF. CDR3 sequence (DNA): TGTGCCATCAGAGCTGGGCTAGGGACTGAAGCTTTCTTT.

This chain links TRBV10-3 with TRBJ1-4; D is unclear. Germline V lookup: CDR1 ENHRY, CDR2 SYGVKD. V was pared by 3 bases and J by 8 bases, with 13 bases between. The CDR3 totals 14 residues. The DNA of the CDR3 is TGTGCCATCAGTGAAGTGGGGTCGAAGGAAAAACTGTTTTTT. Protein: CAISEVGSKEKLFF.

This clonotype was detected a few times. The gene calls are TRBV7-9 and TRBJ1-1; D perhaps matches TRBD1 (6 bases). Trimming took 8 bases from V and 6 from J, leaving 19 bases between them. Germline V gene data show CDR1 as SEHNR and CDR2 as FQNEAQ (reference sequence). CDR3 length equals 14 residues. The CDR3 here is CASSQEGGFPEAFF. Here the CDR3 DNA reads TGTGCCAGCTCCCAAGAAGGGGGTTTCCCTGAAGCTTTCTTT. The full variable domain, its missing parts supplied by reference TRBV7-9 and TRBJ1-1, is DTGVSQNPRHKITKRGQNVTFRCDPISEHNRLYWYRQTLGQGPEFLTYFQNEAQLEKSRLLSDRFSAERPKGSFSTLEIQRTEQGDSAMYLCASSQEGGFPEAFFGQGTRLTVV.

The rearrangement links TRBV7-2 to TRBJ1-6; D is uncertain. CDR1 is SGHTA, CDR2 FQGNSA, per germline. The V and J ends lost 4 bases and 5 bases respectively, with 6 bases between them. The CDR3 extends over 13 amino acids. CDR3 DNA: TGTGCCAGCAGCTCAACTCATAATTCACCCCTCCACTTT. The encoded protein is CASSSTHNSPLHF.

The chain carries TRBV19 and TRBJ2-5; no definite D call. This CDR3 region has 13 residues. CDR1 and CDR2 from the germline V gene are LNHDA and SQIVND (reference sequence). Trimming shortened V by 1 base and J by 4 bases, and 7 bases separated the two germline ends. CDR3 bases: TGTGCCAGTAGTATAGGCACTCGAGAGACCCAGTACTTC. It is translated as CASSIGTRETQYF.

The chain has TRBV24-1 and TRBJ2-3; D may be TRBD1 (6 bases). The germline V and J ends were trimmed by 6 bases and 3 bases, with 9 bases remaining between them. The germline V gene encodes CDR1 KGHDR and CDR2 SFDVKD. The CDR3 is made up of 13 amino acids. CDR3: CATSTDRTDTQYF. The CDR3, as DNA: TGTGCCACCAGTACGGACAGAACAGATACGCAGTATTTT.

The chain joins TRBV7-2 to TRBJ1-2; 7 bases are a match to TRBD1. V was pared by 9 bases and J by 6 bases, with 10 bases of the junction left unmatched. Germline CDR1 reads SGHTA; CDR2 reads FQGNSA. The CDR3 extends over 13 amino acids. The CDR3 coding sequence is TGTGCCAGTTACTCTCGACAGGGCCATGGCTACACCTTC. Encoded protein: CASYSRQGHGYTF.

This clonotype was detected many times. This chain joins TRBV7-9 and TRBJ2-4, with 13 bases aligning to TRBD2. After removal of 5 bases from V and 13 bases from J, the junction contained 11 bases not matched to a gene. Germline values: CDR1 SEHNR, CDR2 FQNEAQ (reference sequence). This CDR3 comprises 15 residues. The CDR3 nucleotides read TGTGCCAGCAGCGCCCCAGGACTAGCGGGGGCCCTACAGTACTTC. This encodes CASSAPGLAGALQYF.

The chain couples TRBV18 to TRBJ2-5; 8 bases line up with TRBD1. The V gene end was trimmed by 8 bases and the J gene end by 1 base; junction bases not matched to a gene: 3. This CDR3 region has 13 residues. In germline, CDR1 is KGHSH, CDR2 LQKENI. The CDR3: CASHGQGQETQYF. In DNA, the CDR3 is TGTGCCAGCCACGGACAGGGCCAAGAGACCCAGTACTTC.

The rearrangement links TRBV20-1 to TRBJ2-5; D not resolved. Germline V gene lookup returns CDR1 DFQATT and CDR2 SNEGSKA (reference sequence). The CDR3 extends over 9 amino acids. The CDR3 coding sequence is TGCAGAGCGCCAGAGACCCAGTACTTC. The encoded protein is CRAPETQYF.

The V call is TRBV6-1, the J call TRBJ2-7; 9 bases are shared with TRBD1. Germline CDR1 and CDR2: MNHNS and SASEGT. The V gene end was trimmed by 11 bases and the J gene end by 2 bases; junction bases not matched to a gene: 10. CDR3 length: 14 amino acids. The CDR3 region is CAVKSGTGPYEQYF. The DNA of the CDR3 is TGTGCCGTGAAATCAGGGACAGGGCCCTACGAGCAGTACTTC.